Described below is a single T cell receptor (beta chain) sequence and its context. The entry originates in a study of blood T cell repertoires in COVID-19. How the authors handled the data: Counts of nucleated cells, estimated from reference gene primer amplification, were obtained. Sequenced by immunoSEQ multiplex PCR; TCRdb stores in-frame clones only, minus some. That table is the source of V, J and clone size, and D and trimming were worked out from the DNA. The table lists 150,000 or so clones, around 80% of them singletons, with roughly 0.58% in the top ten. Germline-derived CDR1 and CDR2 are KGHSH and LQKENI. V was clipped by 1 base and J by 3 bases; unmatched bases: 4. There are 16 residues in the CDR3.

Input material: peripheral blood. The chain joins TRBV18 to TRBJ2-5, with 11 bases aligning to TRBD1. The receptor's source is a man aged 60 to 75 with acute or convalescent COVID-19. The CDR3 here is CASSPRGTGGKETQYF. CDR3 nucleotide sequence: TGTGCCAGCTCACCACGCGGGACAGGGGGGAAAGAGACCCAGTACTTC. The whole variable domain, remainder taken from reference TRBV18 and TRBJ2-5, is NAGVMQNPRHLVRRRGQEARLRCSPMKGHSHVYWYRQLPEEGLKFMVYLQKENIIDESGMPKERFSAEFPKEGPSILRIQQVVRGDSAAYFCASSPRGTGGKETQYFGPGTRLLVL.